Reported below is one T cell receptor (beta chain). The table lists this clone with a few counts. Its antigen remains undetermined. There are no base qualities to consult, and no much larger clone falls within one base. This specimen belongs to a study of beta chain features in type 1 diabetes (dated by TCRdb to the late 2010s). For the wider study: No differences in mean age, gender distribution, total cell number or subset yield were found between patients and healthy donors. Regulatory and stem cell-like memory subsets were obtained from only 8 patients and about eight healthy donors, while naive and central memory subsets were obtained from all 30 or so donors. The study compared the TCRB repertoires of sorted circulating CD4+ T cell subsets in recently diagnosed type 1 diabetes patients with those in matched healthy donors. A total of roughly 100 million sorted cells were examined across all samples, and RNA yield correlated strongly with the number of cells per subset.

From each donor, a single peripheral blood sample of about 116 mL on average was drawn into heparinised tubes. Using a panel that included CD45RO, CCR7, CD25, CD127, CD95 and CD27, naive, central memory, regulatory and stem cell-like memory CD4+ T cells were sorted on a BD FACSAria II. A purity above 95% was achieved for all sorted populations. PBMCs were isolated immediately by Lymphoprep density gradient centrifugation and stained directly without culture. So that batch effects would be minimized, each experiment stained and sorted samples in pairs, pairing one healthy donor with one patient. The entire isolated RNA was reverse transcribed using the High Capacity cDNA Reverse Transcription Kit, and thus expressed TCRB transcripts were sequenced. Deep immunoSEQ sequencing was performed on naive, central memory and regulatory T cell samples, with an average of roughly 3.5 million total reads per sample. After sorted cells were lysed in RLT buffer, RNA was extracted with DNase-treated RNeasy Micro or Mini kits, with the choice depending on cell number. To prevent cross-contamination, every cell subset was processed on its own, while patient and healthy donor samples were processed together. The immunoSEQ multiplex PCR was used to amplify TCRB sequences from cDNA, generating 87-bp fragments that spanned the CDR3 region. Sequencing of the amplicons was done on the Illumina HiSeq platform. The original pipeline was this. Synthetic template baselines were used to correct PCR bias computationally, reads within Hamming distance 2 were collapsed, and singletons that could not be merged were discarded. Reads were aligned against IMGT so that V, D and J genes, CDR3 length and insertions or deletions at six rearrangement sites could be assigned. Within each subset, clonotype counts were normalized to the number of sorted cells before true diversity and Gini coefficients were calculated with the tcR R package. The overlap coefficient, calculated on TCRB nucleotide sequences, was used to measure repertoire sharing. As stored in TCRdb, this immuneACCESS dataset retains in-frame rearrangements with V and J assigned. A fraction of the clones does not appear; measured against another copy, unresolved V genes explain less than half of the discrepancy, and the remainder lacks a known reason. The DNA gave D and trimming, while V, J and clone size come from that table. Recorded for this sample are 250,000 to 350,000 clones; 14% of them occurred a single time. The top ten clonotypes cover roughly 7% of the sample.

Counted from cysteine to phenylalanine, this CDR3 has 14 amino acids. Just the 42-base CDR3 DNA is kept, in frame starting at base 1. CDR1 is given as LGHNA and CDR2 as YSLEER, both from the germline V gene. V gives up 0 bases and J gives up 1 base, and the segment between their germline ends measures 6 bases. Study-wide conclusions, independent of this receptor: Because small numbers of individuals were included in the HLA sub-analyses, any influence of HLA type on TCRB rearrangement was left unresolved. At VDJ recombination sites, patients with type 1 diabetes made fewer insertions and deleted more nucleotides, a pattern implying thymic rearrangement abnormalities. In all four CD4+ subsets, TCRB CDR3 length was moderately but significantly shorter in type 1 diabetes patients. Naive, central memory and regulatory TCRB repertoires appeared to be more alike among patients than among healthy donors. Shorter templates might be favored by PCR, yet because patient and control samples were amplified and corrected together, any such skew would affect both groups equally. Because cDNA was sequenced instead of genomic DNA, activated cells with high expression could be over-represented, although the groups did not differ in activation or CD3 levels.

The sequence was obtained from a young man in good health. The chain was built from TRBV4-3 and TRBJ1-1; the D gene cannot be named for sure. The material sequenced was central memory CD4+ T cells from blood. The CDR3 corresponds to CASSQDYRNTEAFF. Read as DNA, the sequence is TGCGCCAGCAGCCAAGATTACAGGAACACTGAAGCTTTCTTT.